Below are 20 T cell receptor beta chains sequenced from a single sample in a study of T-cell memory formation after mild COVID-19. TCRdb analysed the 5' RACE reads with MiXCR anew, one entry per CDR3 protein. Of roughly 560,000 distinct CDR3 sequences listed, roughly 21% are singletons. The sequenced sample was PBMCs or a T cell subset sorted from them (not recorded which). The receptors stem from an adult woman who had mild COVID-19 (a few samples of this study predate the infection). Cell type and time point are not known.

In its sample, this clonotype was seen a few times. V and J are TRBV24-1 and TRBJ2-1; 12 nucleotides align to TRBD2. The CDR3 spans 15 residues. Germline lookup yields CDR1 KGHDR and CDR2 SFDVKD. The V and J ends lost 5 bases and 5 bases, in that order; junction bases with no gene match: 3. The CDR3 protein is CATSVTSGGNNEQFF. CDR3 in DNA: TGTGCCACCAGTGTGACTAGCGGGGGTAACAATGAGCAGTTCTTC.

This clonotype appeared once. Germline and junction disagree at one end, which may indicate a read error. The chain joins TRBV4-1 to TRBJ2-2; 9 bases match TRBD2. The V gene's germline CDR1 is MGHRA and CDR2 YSYEKL. The CDR3 has 16 amino acids. The CDR3 region is CATSPAGGPATGELFF. Written as DNA, the CDR3 is TGCGCCACCAGCCCGGCGGGGGGGCCGGCCACCGGGGAGCTGTTTTTT.

The J gene is TRBJ2-3, the V gene TRBV7-9; possibly TRBD2 for D (6 bases). V lost 5 bases and J lost 1, with 13 bases in between. The CDR3 is made up of 15 amino acids. Germline values: CDR1 SEHNR, CDR2 FQNEAQ (reference sequence). The CDR3 coding sequence is TGTGCCAGCAGCCCTGAATTAGCGGGCACAGATACGCAGTATTTT. Translating gives CASSPELAGTDTQYF.

In its sample, this clonotype was seen many times. The chain employs TRBV7-9 and TRBJ2-1, with TRBD2 as a possible D gene (7 bases). CDR1 and CDR2 from the germline V gene are SEHNR and FQNEAQ (reference sequence). V was clipped by 7 bases and J by 7 bases, with 14 bases between them. The CDR3 has 13 residues. This chain's CDR3 is CASTWGGANEQFF. The CDR3 DNA is TGTGCCAGCACCTGGGGGGGGGCGAATGAGCAGTTCTTC.

This clonotype appeared a few times. The V call is TRBV27, the J call TRBJ2-5, with TRBD2 as a possible D gene (6 bases). This CDR3 is 15 amino acids long. Germline loops: CDR1 MNHEY, CDR2 SMNVEV (reference sequence). Trimming cost V 3 bases and J 2 bases, with 13 bases left between them. This CDR3 reads CASSFERGSQETQYF. In DNA, the CDR3 is TGTGCCAGCAGTTTTGAACGGGGGAGTCAAGAGACCCAGTACTTC.

This clonotype has just a few counts. This sequence joins TRBV20-1 and TRBJ2-4; D gene uncertain. Trimming pared 0 bases from V and 8 bases from J, leaving 17 bases between. CDR1 and CDR2 from the germline V gene are DFQATT and SNEGSKA (reference sequence). The CDR3 is 15 amino acids. The CDR3: CSARDLGAFSDIQYF. CDR3 sequence (DNA): TGCAGTGCTAGAGATCTAGGTGCATTCTCCGACATTCAGTACTTC.

This clonotype occurred a few times. The chain's CDR3 is CASSLLPYEQYF. The CDR3 coding sequence is TGTGCCAGCAGCTTACTTCCTTACGAGCAGTACTTC. The chain uses TRBV7-6 and TRBJ2-7, with D hard to call. The CDR3 has 12 residues. Trimming shortened V by 2 bases and J by 4 bases, and 6 bases separated the two germline ends. Per germline, CDR1 SGHVS and CDR2 FNYEAQ. The variable domain in full, completed from reference TRBV7-6 and TRBJ2-7, reads GAGVSQSPRYKVTKRGQDVALRCDPISGHVSLYWYRQALGQGPEFLTYFNYEAQQDKSGLPNDRFSAERPEGSISTLTIQRTEQRDSAMYRCASSLLPYEQYFGPGTRLTVT.

The CDR3 here is CASSLLDPDYNEQFF. Written as DNA, the CDR3 is TGTGCCAGCAGTTTACTTGATCCCGACTACAATGAGCAGTTCTTC. V and J are TRBV27 and TRBJ2-1; D gene unclear. This CDR3 comprises 15 residues. V dropped 2 bases and J dropped 3 bases, with 11 bases sitting between them. CDR1 is MNHEY, CDR2 SMNVEV, per germline (reference sequence).

This clonotype was seen at least ten times. The rearrangement uses TRBV4-3 and TRBJ2-5, with D unclear. Looked up from germline, CDR1 is LGHNA and CDR2 is YSLEER. The CDR3 spans 13 residues. Trimming removed 0 bases at V and 5 bases at J, with 7 bases between. The CDR3 DNA reads TGCGCCAGCAGCCAAGATTCAGCGGAGACCCAGTACTTC. It is translated as CASSQDSAETQYF.

The chain has TRBV7-6 and TRBJ2-1; TRBD2 matches at 7 bases. CDR3 length: 15 amino acids. Germline V lookup: CDR1 SGHVS, CDR2 FNYEAQ. Trimming removed 5 bases from V and 0 bases from J; junction bases left unmatched: 4. CDR3 nucleotides: TGTGCCAGCAGCCCGACTAGCATCTCCTACAATGAGCAGTTCTTC. It translates to CASSPTSISYNEQFF.

This clonotype turned up a few times. The V gene is TRBV18, the J gene TRBJ2-3; weak D call: TRBD1 (6 bases). The CDR3 contains 13 residues. V was shortened by 3 bases and J by 4 bases, with 8 bases between the two germline ends. From germline, CDR1 is KGHSH and CDR2 LQKENI. CDR3 nucleotides: TGTGCCAGCTCACCGCAGGGGCCAGATACGCAGTATTTT. Translation gives CASSPQGPDTQYF. Full variable domain (remainder filled in from reference TRBV18 and TRBJ2-3): NAGVMQNPRHLVRRRGQEARLRCSPMKGHSHVYWYRQLPEEGLKFMVYLQKENIIDESGMPKERFSAEFPKEGPSILRIQQVVRGDSAAYFCASSPQGPDTQYFGPGTRLTVL.

This clonotype has just a few counts. This chain links TRBV7-2 with TRBJ2-1; a weak D match, TRBD2 (6 bases). The CDR3 runs 13 residues. Germline loops: CDR1 SGHTA, CDR2 FQGNSA. The V gene lost 5 bases and the J gene lost 9 bases, with 14 bases spanning the gap. The DNA for the CDR3 is TGTGCCAGCAGCGCCGGACTATTCAGTGAGCAGTTCTTC. This translates into CASSAGLFSEQFF.

Of note for this clonotype: Being one base from a much bigger clone, this may be a read error. V and J are TRBV12-3 or TRBV12-4 and TRBJ2-3; D gene unclear. Trimming pared 6 bases from V and 2 bases from J, leaving 3 bases between. This CDR3 comprises 11 residues. For the CDR3, the DNA is TGTGCCAGCAGATACACAGATACGCAGTATTTT. Encoded protein: CASRYTDTQYF.

This chain connects TRBV24-1 to TRBJ2-5, with D perhaps matching TRBD1 or TRBD2 (5 bases each). V lost 6 bases to trimming and J lost 5 bases, with 15 bases between them. The CDR3 contains 14 residues. The germline CDR1 and CDR2 sequences are KGHDR and SFDVKD. CDR3 sequence (DNA): TGTGCCACCAGTACCGGGACGCTGCGCGAGACCCAGTACTTC. This sequence encodes CATSTGTLRETQYF.

This clonotype has ten or more counts. The J gene is TRBJ1-5, the V gene TRBV20-1; 7 nucleotides line up with TRBD1. Germline assignment: CDR1 DFQATT and CDR2 SNEGSKA (reference sequence). There are 15 residues in the CDR3. With V trimmed by 6 bases and J by 3 bases, 11 bases remained unmatched. The CDR3 nucleotides read TGCAGTGCCAGACAGGGTGCGGGGGCCAATCAGCCCCAGCATTTT. Residues: CSARQGAGANQPQHF.

This clonotype occurred a few times. This chain connects TRBV12-3 or TRBV12-4 to TRBJ2-3; D could derive from TRBD1 or TRBD2 (5 bases each). V was pared by 8 bases and J by 4 bases, with 13 bases between. The CDR3 spans 13 residues. The chain's CDR3 is CASGPWGSDTQYF. DNA for the CDR3: TGTGCCAGCGGACCGTGGGGGTCAGATACGCAGTATTTT.

This sequence joins TRBV11-2 and TRBJ2-6; perhaps D is TRBD1 or TRBD2 (5 bases each). The length of the CDR3 is 16 residues. Germline CDR1 reads SGHAT; CDR2 reads FQNNGV. Trimming cost V 4 bases and J 3 bases, with 13 bases left between them. The DNA of the CDR3 is TGTGCCAGCAGCTATGGTTGGGGGAGTGGGGCCAACGTCCTGACTTTC. It encodes CASSYGWGSGANVLTF. The variable domain in full, completed from reference TRBV11-2 and TRBJ2-6, reads EAGVAQSPRYKIIEKRQSVAFWCNPISGHATLYWYQQILGQGPKLLIQFQNNGVVDDSQLPKDRFSAERLKGVDSTLKIQPAKLEDSAVYLCASSYGWGSGANVLTFGAGSRLTVL.

This CDR3 is CASSLNGAQETQYF. The DNA of the CDR3 is TGCGCCAGCAGCTTGAACGGGGCACAAGAGACCCAGTACTTC. This chain uses TRBV5-1 with TRBJ2-5; D tentatively fits TRBD1 or TRBD2 (5 bases each). V lost 1 base and J 2 bases, leaving 9 bases between the germline ends. The CDR3 totals 14 residues. Germline V gene lookup returns CDR1 SGHRS and CDR2 YFSETQ.

V is TRBV14 and J is TRBJ2-7; no definite D call. This CDR3 region has 12 residues. V lost 0 bases to trimming and J lost 6 bases, with 6 bases between them. Germline CDR1 and CDR2: SGHDN and FVKESK. As DNA, the CDR3 is TGTGCCAGCAGCCAAGAGAGGTTCGAGCAGTACTTC. Protein sequence: CASSQERFEQYF.

The chain has TRBV6-2 or TRBV6-3 and TRBJ1-5; possibly TRBD1 for D (5 bases). Germline V gene sequence: CDR1 MNHEY, CDR2 SVGEGT. This CDR3 spans 14 amino acids. Trimming pared 0 bases from V and 9 bases from J, leaving 12 bases between. The DNA for the CDR3 is TGTGCCAGCAGTTACTCGAGCACCGGGGGGCCCCAGCATTTT. Translating gives CASSYSSTGGPQHF.